What follows are 26 T cell receptor beta chains derived from one specimen sequenced in a study of response to subunit inactivated influenza vaccine. MiXCR, run by TCRdb on the RT-PCR reads, gives a single entry per CDR3 protein. This table holds about 170,000 distinct CDR3 sequences, about an eighth found once. The sample was also reused in another study, on T cells expressing NK-cell markers. That paper adds: In generating TCR beta cDNA, 5'RACE template switching with UMIs was used.

The specimen comprised CD8+ T cells sorted from PBMCs, sampled about 11 days after vaccination. These receptors originate from a middle-aged man who received an inactivated influenza vaccine.

This clonotype has only a few counts. The V gene is TRBV30, the J gene TRBJ1-1; 8 bases map to TRBD1. The CDR3 is made up of 15 amino acids. The trim removed 2 bases at V and 4 bases at J, leaving 9 bases unmatched. The germline CDR1 and CDR2 sequences are GTSNPN and SVGIG (reference sequence). CDR3 coding DNA: TGTGCCTGGAGTCTATCACGGACAGGGACCACTGAAGCTTTCTTT. This gives the protein CAWSLSRTGTTEAFF.

This clonotype was observed a handful of times. The chain recombines TRBV18 with TRBJ2-1, with TRBD2 identical over 9 bases. V lost 3 bases, J lost 2 bases, and 2 bases stayed unmatched. Per germline, CDR1 KGHSH and CDR2 LQKENI. The CDR3 extends over 15 amino acids. The CDR3 loop reads CASSPAGGPYNEQFF. Here the CDR3 DNA reads TGTGCCAGCTCACCTGCGGGAGGGCCCTACAATGAGCAGTTCTTC. Filled out from reference TRBV18 and TRBJ2-1, the complete variable domain reads NAGVMQNPRHLVRRRGQEARLRCSPMKGHSHVYWYRQLPEEGLKFMVYLQKENIIDESGMPKERFSAEFPKEGPSILRIQQVVRGDSAAYFCASSPAGGPYNEQFFGPGTRLTVL.

This clonotype showed up just a few times. The chain links TRBV2 to TRBJ2-5; 10 bases agree with TRBD2. The germline V gene has CDR1 SNHLY and CDR2 FYNNEI. V shed 5 bases, J shed 2 bases, and the junction held 11 bases outside the gene matches. This CDR3 spans 17 amino acids. This chain's CDR3 is CASSFQLGLAEQETQYF. As DNA, the CDR3 is TGTGCCAGCAGTTTTCAGCTAGGACTAGCGGAACAAGAGACCCAGTACTTC.

This clonotype was detected a few times. The chain couples TRBV27 to TRBJ1-3; D gene unclear. Germline lookup yields CDR1 MNHEY and CDR2 SMNVEV (reference sequence). The CDR3 runs to 13 residues. V lost 5 bases and J lost 8, with 13 bases in between. CDR3 in DNA: TGTGCCAGCAGTCCTAATGCCATAGACACCATATATTTT. It translates to CASSPNAIDTIYF.

This clonotype was recorded a few times. This chain connects TRBV5-1 to TRBJ2-3; 8 bases agree with TRBD2. The length of the CDR3 is 14 residues. J was trimmed by 6 bases and V by 3 bases; bases with no gene match: 6. From germline, CDR1 is SGHRS and CDR2 YFSETQ. Here the CDR3 reads CASSWASGLDTQYF. In nucleotides, the CDR3 is TGCGCCAGCAGCTGGGCTAGCGGGCTGGATACGCAGTATTTT.

The CDR3 protein is CASSFGGGGEQYF. CDR3 bases: TGTGCCAGCAGTTTCGGCGGCGGGGGAGAGCAGTACTTC. This chain uses TRBV12-3 or TRBV12-4 with TRBJ2-7; 7 bases are shared with TRBD2. This CDR3 has 13 residues. V shed 3 bases and J 7 bases; nucleotides not matched to a gene: 6.

The chain recombines TRBV4-1 with TRBJ2-5, with 8 nucleotides matching TRBD2. J lost 5 bases, V lost 1 base, and 15 bases had no gene match. Germline CDR1 reads MGHRA; CDR2 reads YSYEKL. CDR3 length equals 18 residues. As DNA, the CDR3 is TGCGCCAGCAGCCAAGGGCCTAGCGGGTCAACTAGGAGGGAGACCCAGTACTTC. Its translation is CASSQGPSGSTRRETQYF.

This clonotype has just a few counts. The chain joins TRBV28 to TRBJ2-7; a possible D gene is TRBD2 (5 bases). V was clipped by 3 bases and J by 5 bases, with 5 bases between them. The CDR3 length is 11 residues. Per germline, CDR1 MDHEN and CDR2 SYDVKM. The CDR3 bases are TGTGCCAGCAGTTTGCGGGACGAGCAGTACTTC. Translation gives CASSLRDEQYF.

A few counts support this clonotype. The rearrangement links TRBV4-3 to TRBJ2-1; D not resolved. Germline loops: CDR1 LGHNA, CDR2 YSLEER. V lost 0 bases, J lost 0 bases, and 6 bases lay in between. This CDR3 contains 15 residues. Written as DNA, the CDR3 is TGCGCCAGCAGCCAAGACTACCCCTCCTACAATGAGCAGTTCTTC. This sequence encodes CASSQDYPSYNEQFF.

This clonotype showed up just a few times. The chain recombines TRBV6-2 or TRBV6-3 with TRBJ2-1, with D unresolved. This CDR3 has 16 residues. The germline V gene encodes CDR1 MNHEY and CDR2 SVGEGT. Trimming took 2 bases from V and 3 from J, leaving 14 bases between them. CDR3 bases: TGTGCCAGCAGTTACCCCAGCTTCTCCTACTACAATGAGCAGTTCTTC. It is translated as CASSYPSFSYYNEQFF.

This clonotype appeared a few times. The chain recombines TRBV6-1 with TRBJ2-1; a weak D match, TRBD2 (6 bases). The CDR3 covers 16 residues. Trimming cost V 1 base and J 12 bases, with 22 bases left between them. The V gene's germline CDR1 is MNHNS and CDR2 SASEGT. CDR3 sequence reads: CASSEDGSSAQGWQFF. The CDR3 nucleotides are TGTGCCAGCAGTGAAGATGGATCTAGCGCTCAAGGGTGGCAGTTCTTC.

This chain links TRBV28 with TRBJ2-3, with 11 bases aligning to TRBD2. In germline, CDR1 is MDHEN, CDR2 SYDVKM. Trimming took 3 bases from V and 4 from J; bases not matched to a gene: 3. This CDR3 spans 15 amino acids. The CDR3 region is CASSFSGGASDTQYF. The DNA of the CDR3 is TGTGCCAGCAGTTTTAGCGGGGGGGCCTCAGATACGCAGTATTTT. The full variable domain, rest sourced from reference TRBV28 and TRBJ2-3, is DVKVTQSSRYLVKRTGEKVFLECVQDMDHENMFWYRQDPGLGLRLIYFSYDVKMKEKGDIPEGYSVSREKKERFSLILESASTNQTSMYLCASSFSGGASDTQYFGPGTRLTVL.

The V and J genes are TRBV5-6 and TRBJ2-3; D remains ambiguous. The germline gives CDR1 SGHDT, CDR2 YYEEEE. V lost 1 base, J lost 2 bases, and 8 bases lay in between. CDR3 length equals 14 residues. The CDR3 reads CASSLPDTTDTQYF. The CDR3 region has the DNA TGTGCCAGCAGCTTGCCCGATACCACAGATACGCAGTATTTT. Complete variable domain (other parts from reference TRBV5-6 and TRBJ2-3): DAGVTQSPTHLIKTRGQQVTLRCSPKSGHDTVSWYQQALGQGPQFIFQYYEEEERQRGNFPDRFSGHQFPNYSSELNVNALLLGDSALYLCASSLPDTTDTQYFGPGTRLTVL.

This clonotype was recorded a few times. This chain joins TRBV12-3 or TRBV12-4 and TRBJ1-6; 8 positions match TRBD1. Germline trimming cut 4 bases from V and 7 bases from J; bases unmatched to any gene: 6. This CDR3 comprises 15 residues. CDR3 residues: CASSSQQGGNSPLHF. In nucleotides, the CDR3 is TGTGCCAGCAGTTCCCAACAGGGGGGGAATTCACCCCTCCACTTT.

The V gene is TRBV7-6, the J gene TRBJ2-2, with 14 positions matching TRBD2. The CDR3 loop spans 17 amino acids. V shed 5 bases, J shed 3 bases, and the junction held 5 bases outside the gene matches. Germline V CDR1 and CDR2: SGHVS, FNYEAQ. The CDR3 sequence: CASSKGLAGDHTGELFF. CDR3 bases: TGTGCCAGCAGCAAGGGACTAGCGGGGGACCACACCGGGGAGCTGTTTTTT.

About this clonotype itself: An end of the junction does not agree with germline; a read error may underlie this. The chain employs TRBV16 and TRBJ2-1, with D perhaps TRBD2 (6 bases). Germline CDR1 KGHSY, CDR2 FQNENV. The CDR3 runs 15 residues. The DNA of the CDR3 is TGTGCCAACAGCCGTCAGGGACTGATCTCAGGTGAGCAGTTCTTC. Amino acid sequence: CANSRQGLISGEQFF.

The rearrangement joins TRBV4-1 to TRBJ1-4; D uncertain. This CDR3 comprises 17 residues. Trimming pared 0 bases from V and 8 bases from J, leaving 19 bases between. Germline CDR1 and CDR2: MGHRA and YSYEKL. CDR3 DNA: TGCGCCAGCAGCCAAGATGAGGAGTTGGGAGGAGGGGAAAAACTGTTTTTT. It translates to CASSQDEELGGGEKLFF.

This clonotype was counted at least ten times. CDR3 protein: CASSYSKDGGQQQETQYF. DNA of the CDR3: TGTGCCAGCAGTTACTCGAAGGATGGAGGACAACAACAAGAGACCCAGTACTTC. The chain uses TRBV6-2 or TRBV6-3 and TRBJ2-5; perhaps D is TRBD1 or TRBD2 (5 bases each). Germline V gives CDR1 MNHEY, CDR2 SVGEGT. The V end lost 0 bases, the J end lost 2 bases, and 19 bases lay between the germline ends. There are 18 residues in the CDR3.

This chain joins TRBV29-1 and TRBJ2-7; TRBD1 aligns across 8 bases. The ends lost 5 bases at V and 3 bases at J; junction bases unmatched: 12. Per germline, CDR1 SQVTM and CDR2 ANQGSEA. This CDR3 region has 15 residues. The CDR3 loop reads CSVSGQGELFYEQYF. The DNA of the CDR3 is TGCAGCGTTTCCGGACAGGGTGAATTATTCTACGAGCAGTACTTC.

The chain has TRBV7-2 and TRBJ1-1; the D gene is possibly TRBD1 (6 bases). Germline V CDR1 and CDR2: SGHTA, FQGNSA. The ends were cut back, 2 bases at V and 4 bases at J, with 14 bases in the middle. The CDR3 has 15 residues. CDR3 protein: CASSLTRGGGTEAFF. DNA of the CDR3: TGTGCCAGCAGCTTAACCCGGGGAGGGGGCACTGAAGCTTTCTTT.

The chain is built from TRBV6-1 and TRBJ2-1, with TRBD1 identical over 7 bases. The CDR3 is 15 residues long. The V gene's germline CDR1 is MNHNS and CDR2 SASEGT. With 7 bases clipped from V and 2 bases from J, the junction kept 8 bases outside the gene matches. The CDR3 is CASTHMTGTYNEQFF. The CDR3 DNA reads TGTGCCAGCACCCACATGACAGGGACCTACAATGAGCAGTTCTTC.

This clonotype occurred many times. This chain links TRBV7-2 with TRBJ1-2; D gene unclear. This CDR3 has 13 residues. Trimming left V 4 bases short and J 2 bases short, with 8 bases between. The germline V gene encodes CDR1 SGHTA and CDR2 FQGNSA. This CDR3 reads CASSSALNYGYTF. DNA for the CDR3: TGTGCCAGCAGCTCCGCATTGAACTATGGCTACACCTTC.

The CDR3 DNA sequence: TGCAGTGCCGACCCCATCCCTAGCGGAGTACGAGACCCTTATCGCAATGAGCAGTTCTTC. Protein product: CSADPIPSGVRDPYRNEQFF. The V call is TRBV20-1, the J call TRBJ2-1; 7 nucleotides match TRBD2. The CDR3 extends over 20 amino acids. CDR1 DFQATT and CDR2 SNEGSKA come from the germline V gene (reference sequence). Trimming at V came to 6 bases and at J to 6 bases, leaving 29 bases not matched to a gene.

The chain is built from TRBV28 and TRBJ2-7; 10 bases agree with TRBD2. Germline V lookup: CDR1 MDHEN, CDR2 SYDVKM. CDR3 length: 16 residues. V shed 6 bases, J shed 1 base, and the junction held 9 bases outside the gene matches. The CDR3 loop is CASRTPGTSVSYEQYF. The CDR3, as DNA: TGTGCCAGCAGGACCCCAGGGACTAGCGTGTCCTACGAGCAGTACTTC. Supplemented by reference TRBV28 and TRBJ2-7, the full variable domain reads DVKVTQSSRYLVKRTGEKVFLECVQDMDHENMFWYRQDPGLGLRLIYFSYDVKMKEKGDIPEGYSVSREKKERFSLILESASTNQTSMYLCASRTPGTSVSYEQYFGPGTRLTVT.

This clonotype was observed a few times. The chain combines TRBV29-1 with TRBJ2-7; 8 bases align to TRBD1. CDR3 length: 12 residues. Trimming removed 7 bases from V and 7 bases from J; junction bases left unmatched: 9. Germline V gives CDR1 SQVTM, CDR2 ANQGSEA. CDR3 residues: CSGQGADLEQYF. Written as DNA, the CDR3 is TGCAGCGGTCAGGGGGCCGACTTGGAGCAGTACTTC.

The chain uses TRBV4-1 and TRBJ1-5, with 12 bases identical to TRBD1. J gave up 6 bases and V 6 bases, and 9 bases lay outside the gene matches. The CDR3 contains 16 residues. CDR1 MGHRA and CDR2 YSYEKL come from the germline V gene. DNA for the CDR3: TGCGCCAGCAGTCAGAGGGGACAGGGGGCGTTTCAGCCCCAGCATTTT. This gives the protein CASSQRGQGAFQPQHF.